One and the same sample provided the 7 T cell receptor beta chains below, sequenced in a study of cytomegalovirus exposure and HLA in healthy donors. 13 Jbeta primers and 60 Vbeta primers were used for the PCR. Clones were read by immunoSEQ multiplex PCR, and TCRdb kept only the in-frame ones, dropping some. The sample consists of 60,000 to 85,000 clones, roughly 82% of them appearing once. What was sequenced was PBMCs. These receptors were obtained from a male donor in good health and CMV-seropositive.

This chain joins TRBV5-6 and TRBJ2-7, with TRBD2 matching over 9 bases. With 5 bases clipped from V and 4 bases from J, the junction kept 16 bases outside the gene matches. The CDR3 runs 17 residues. The germline gives CDR1 SGHDT, CDR2 YYEEEE. The CDR3 loop reads CASRSGSGRNNRYEQYF. The CDR3 region has the DNA TGTGCCAGCAGGTCCGGAAGCGGGAGGAACAATCGTTACGAGCAGTACTTC.

This chain uses TRBV10-3 with TRBJ1-6; perhaps TRBD1 as D (6 bases). The CDR3 is made up of 13 amino acids. Germline V gene data show CDR1 as ENHRY and CDR2 as SYGVKD. Trimming took 3 bases from V and 9 from J, leaving 9 bases between them. CDR3 residues: CAISEPDSSPLHF. CDR3 DNA sequence: TGTGCCATCAGTGAACCGGACAGTTCACCCCTCCACTTT.

This clone was detected only once. The chain uses TRBV5-5 and TRBJ2-7; maybe TRBD2 (6 bases). The CDR3 spans 12 residues. The V and J ends lost 1 base and 4 bases respectively, with 6 bases between them. Germline-derived CDR1 and CDR2 are SGHKS and YYEKEE (reference sequence). In DNA form, the CDR3 reads TGTGCCAGCAGCTTGAGCGGGTACGAGCAGTACTTC. Translated, it gives CASSLSGYEQYF.

This chain uses TRBV5-1 with TRBJ2-7; D gene ambiguous. V was shortened by 4 bases and J by 3 bases, with 11 bases between the two germline ends. Per the germline V gene, CDR1 is SGHRS and CDR2 is YFSETQ. There are 13 residues in the CDR3. CDR3 sequence: CASSETEDYEQYF. The CDR3 nucleotides read TGCGCCAGCAGCGAAACTGAAGACTACGAGCAGTACTTC.

The V and J genes are TRBV27 and TRBJ2-7, with TRBD2 as a possible D gene (6 bases). Germline V gene sequence: CDR1 MNHEY, CDR2 SMNVEV (reference sequence). The CDR3 runs to 13 residues. The V end lost 3 bases, the J end lost 4 bases, and 10 bases lay between the germline ends. Here the CDR3 reads CASSLGGIYEQYF. The CDR3 region has the DNA TGTGCCAGCAGTTTGGGGGGTATTTACGAGCAGTACTTC.

Written as DNA, the CDR3 is TGCGCCAGCAGCGCGGACAGGAACACTGAAGCTTTCTTT. This encodes CASSADRNTEAFF. This chain uses TRBV10-1 with TRBJ1-1; D is possibly TRBD1 (6 bases). From germline, CDR1 is WNHNN and CDR2 SYGVQD (reference sequence). This CDR3 has 13 residues. Trimming pared 6 bases from V and 1 base from J, leaving 9 bases between.

The J gene is TRBJ2-7, the V gene TRBV4-1; D not resolved. Germline assignment: CDR1 MGHRA and CDR2 YSYEKL. The V end lost 6 bases, the J end lost 2 bases, and 23 bases lay between the germline ends. There are 17 residues in the CDR3. The CDR3 reads CASRPDLTPRGPYEQYF. In DNA, the CDR3 is TGCGCCAGCAGACCCGACTTAACACCTCGAGGCCCCTACGAGCAGTACTTC.